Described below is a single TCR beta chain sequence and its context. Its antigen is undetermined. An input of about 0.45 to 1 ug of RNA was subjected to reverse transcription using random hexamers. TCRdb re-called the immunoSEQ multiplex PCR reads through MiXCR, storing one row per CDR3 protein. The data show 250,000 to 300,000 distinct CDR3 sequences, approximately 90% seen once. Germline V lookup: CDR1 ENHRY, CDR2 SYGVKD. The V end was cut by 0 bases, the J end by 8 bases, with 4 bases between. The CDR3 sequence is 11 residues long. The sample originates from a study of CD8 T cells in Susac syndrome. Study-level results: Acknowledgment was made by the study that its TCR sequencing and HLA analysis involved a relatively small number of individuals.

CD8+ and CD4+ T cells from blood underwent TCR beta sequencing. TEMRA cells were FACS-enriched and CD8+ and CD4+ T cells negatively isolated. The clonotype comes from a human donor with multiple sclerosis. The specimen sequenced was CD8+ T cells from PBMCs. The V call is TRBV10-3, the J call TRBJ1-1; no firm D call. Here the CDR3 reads CAISESGEAFF. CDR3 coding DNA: TGTGCCATCAGTGAGTCTGGAGAAGCTTTCTTT.